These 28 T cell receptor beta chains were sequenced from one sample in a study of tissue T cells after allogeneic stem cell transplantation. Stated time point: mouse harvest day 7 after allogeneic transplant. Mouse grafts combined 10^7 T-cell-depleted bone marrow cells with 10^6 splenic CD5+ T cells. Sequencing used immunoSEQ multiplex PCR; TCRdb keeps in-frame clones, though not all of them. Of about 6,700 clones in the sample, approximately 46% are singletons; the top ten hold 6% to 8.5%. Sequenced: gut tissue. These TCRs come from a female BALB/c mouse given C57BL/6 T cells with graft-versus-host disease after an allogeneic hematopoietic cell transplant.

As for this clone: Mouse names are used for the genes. The chain's CDR3 is CSSSPRTGGQDTQYF. The sequenced CDR3 bases are TGCTCCAGCAGTCCCCGAACAGGGGGCCAAGACACCCAGTAC. The chain employs TRBV23 and TRBJ2-5; TRBD1 was called by the table and not checked on the DNA. Coverage ceases 1 residue before the CDR3 finishes, and the germline J gene fills in the end. This CDR3 comprises 15 residues. Germline assignment: CDR1 KGHTA and CDR2 FQNQQP.

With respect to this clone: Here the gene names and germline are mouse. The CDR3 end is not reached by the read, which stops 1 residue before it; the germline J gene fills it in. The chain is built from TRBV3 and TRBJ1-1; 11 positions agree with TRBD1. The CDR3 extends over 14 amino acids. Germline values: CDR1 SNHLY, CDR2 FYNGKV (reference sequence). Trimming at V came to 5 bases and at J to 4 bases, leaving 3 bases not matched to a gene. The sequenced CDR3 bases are TGTGCCAGCAGCCCGGGGACAGGGGGCACAGAAGTCTTC. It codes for CASSPGTGGTEVF. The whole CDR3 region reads CASSPGTGGTEVFF. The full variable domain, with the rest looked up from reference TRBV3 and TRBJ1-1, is GPKVLQIPSHQIIDMGQMVTLNCDPVSNHLYFYWYKQILGQQMEFLVNFYNGKVMEKSKLFKDQFSVERPDGSYFTLKIQPTALEDSAVYFCASSPGTGGTEVFFGKGTRLTVV.

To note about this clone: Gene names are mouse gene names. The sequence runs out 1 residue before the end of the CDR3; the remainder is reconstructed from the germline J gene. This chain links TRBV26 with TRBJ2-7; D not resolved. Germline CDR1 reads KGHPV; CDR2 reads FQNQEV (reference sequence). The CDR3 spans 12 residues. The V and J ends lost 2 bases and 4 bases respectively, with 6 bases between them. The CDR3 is CASSLQDYEQYF. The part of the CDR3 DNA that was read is TGTGCCAGCAGTCTGCAGGATTATGAACAGTAC.

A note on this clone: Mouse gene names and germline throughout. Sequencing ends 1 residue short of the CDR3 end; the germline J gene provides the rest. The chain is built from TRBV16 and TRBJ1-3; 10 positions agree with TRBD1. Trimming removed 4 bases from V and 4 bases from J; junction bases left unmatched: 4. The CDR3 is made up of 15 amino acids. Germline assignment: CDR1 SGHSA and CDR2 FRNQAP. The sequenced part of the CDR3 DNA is TGTGCAAGCAGCTCGGGACAGGGGAGGGGAAATACGCTCTAT. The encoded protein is CASSSGQGRGNTLY. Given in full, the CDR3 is CASSSGQGRGNTLYF. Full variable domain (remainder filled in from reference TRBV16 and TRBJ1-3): NAGVIQTPRHKVTGKGQEATLWCEPISGHSAVFWYRQTIVQGLEFLTYFRNQAPIDDSGMPKERFSAQMPNQSHSTLKIQSTQPQDSAVYLCASSSGQGRGNTLYFGEGSRLIVV.

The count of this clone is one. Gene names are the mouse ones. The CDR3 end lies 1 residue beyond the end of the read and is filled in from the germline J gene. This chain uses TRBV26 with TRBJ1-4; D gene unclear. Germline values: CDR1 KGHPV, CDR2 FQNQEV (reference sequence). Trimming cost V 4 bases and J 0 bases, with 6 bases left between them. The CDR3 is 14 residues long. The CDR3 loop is CASSPEISNERLFF. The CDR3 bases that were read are TGTGCCAGCAGTCCAGAAATTTCCAACGAAAGATTATTT.

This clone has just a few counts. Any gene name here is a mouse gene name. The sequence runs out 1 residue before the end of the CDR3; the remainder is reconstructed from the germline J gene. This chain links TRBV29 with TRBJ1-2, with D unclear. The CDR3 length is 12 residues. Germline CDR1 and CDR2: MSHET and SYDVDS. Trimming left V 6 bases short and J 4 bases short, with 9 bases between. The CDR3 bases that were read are TGTGCTAGCAGCCGACGTAGCTCCGACTACACC. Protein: CASSRRSSDYT. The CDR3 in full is CASSRRSSDYTF.

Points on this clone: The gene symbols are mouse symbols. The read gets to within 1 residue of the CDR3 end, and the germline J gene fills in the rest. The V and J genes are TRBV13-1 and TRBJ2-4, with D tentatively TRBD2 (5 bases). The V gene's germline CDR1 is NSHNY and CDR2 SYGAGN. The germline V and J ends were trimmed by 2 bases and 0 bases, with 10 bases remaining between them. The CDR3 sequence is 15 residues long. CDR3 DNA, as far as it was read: TGTGCCAGCAGTGAGCCTGGGCCTAGTCAAAACACCTTGTAC. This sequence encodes CASSEPGPSQNTLY. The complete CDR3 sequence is CASSEPGPSQNTLYF.

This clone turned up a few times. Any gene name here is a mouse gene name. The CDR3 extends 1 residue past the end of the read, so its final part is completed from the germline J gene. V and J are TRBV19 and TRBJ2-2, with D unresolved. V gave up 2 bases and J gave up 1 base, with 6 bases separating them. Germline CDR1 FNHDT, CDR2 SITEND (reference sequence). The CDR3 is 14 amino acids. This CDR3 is CASSMVENTGQLYF. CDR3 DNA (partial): TGTGCCAGCAGTATGGTGGAAAACACCGGGCAGCTCTAC. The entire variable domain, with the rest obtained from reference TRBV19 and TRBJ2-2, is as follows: GGIITQTPKFLIGQEGQKLTLKCQQNFNHDTMYWYRQDSGKGLRLIYYSITENDLQKGDLSEGYDASREKKSSFSLTVTSAQKNEMAVFLCASSMVENTGQLYFGEGSKLTVL.

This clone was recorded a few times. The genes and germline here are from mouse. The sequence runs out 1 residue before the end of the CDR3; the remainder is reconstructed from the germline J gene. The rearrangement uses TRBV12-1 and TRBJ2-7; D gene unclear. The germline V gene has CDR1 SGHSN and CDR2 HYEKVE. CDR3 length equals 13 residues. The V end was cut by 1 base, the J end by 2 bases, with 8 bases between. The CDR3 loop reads CASSLTSPYEQYF. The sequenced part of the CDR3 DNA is TGTGCCAGCTCTCTAACATCTCCCTATGAACAGTAC.

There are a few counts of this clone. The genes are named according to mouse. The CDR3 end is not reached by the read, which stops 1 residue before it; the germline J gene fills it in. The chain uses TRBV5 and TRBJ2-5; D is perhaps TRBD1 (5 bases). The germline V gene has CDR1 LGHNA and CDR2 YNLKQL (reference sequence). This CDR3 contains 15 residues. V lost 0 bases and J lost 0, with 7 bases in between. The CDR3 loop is CASSQDSGNQDTQYF. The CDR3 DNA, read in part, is TGTGCCAGCAGCCAAGACTCAGGGAACCAAGACACCCAGTAC.

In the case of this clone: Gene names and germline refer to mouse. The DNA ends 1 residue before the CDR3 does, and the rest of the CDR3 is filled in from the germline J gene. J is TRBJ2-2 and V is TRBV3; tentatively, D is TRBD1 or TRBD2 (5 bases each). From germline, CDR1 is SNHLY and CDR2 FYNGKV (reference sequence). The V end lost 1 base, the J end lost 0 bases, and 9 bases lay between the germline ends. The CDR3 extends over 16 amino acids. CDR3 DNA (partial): TGTGCCAGCAGCTTAGGCGGGGCCGCAAACACCGGGCAGCTCTAC. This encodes CASSLGGAANTGQLY. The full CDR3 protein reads CASSLGGAANTGQLYF. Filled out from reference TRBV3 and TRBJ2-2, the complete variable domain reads GPKVLQIPSHQIIDMGQMVTLNCDPVSNHLYFYWYKQILGQQMEFLVNFYNGKVMEKSKLFKDQFSVERPDGSYFTLKIQPTALEDSAVYFCASSLGGAANTGQLYFGEGSKLTVL.

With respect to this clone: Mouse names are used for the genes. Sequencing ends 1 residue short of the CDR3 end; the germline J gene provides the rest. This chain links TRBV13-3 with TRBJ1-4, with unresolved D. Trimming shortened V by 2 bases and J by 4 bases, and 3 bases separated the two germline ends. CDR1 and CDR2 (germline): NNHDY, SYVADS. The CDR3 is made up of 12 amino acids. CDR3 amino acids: CASSDNNERLFF. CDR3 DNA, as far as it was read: TGTGCCAGCAGTGACAACAACGAAAGATTATTT.

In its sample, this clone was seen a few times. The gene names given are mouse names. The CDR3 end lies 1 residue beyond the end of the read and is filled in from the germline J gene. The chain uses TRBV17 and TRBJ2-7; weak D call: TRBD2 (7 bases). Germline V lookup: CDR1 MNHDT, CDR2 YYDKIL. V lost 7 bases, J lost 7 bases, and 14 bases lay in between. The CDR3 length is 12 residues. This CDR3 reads CASKTEGGEQYF. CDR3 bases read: TGTGCTAGCAAGACTGAGGGGGGGGAACAGTAC.

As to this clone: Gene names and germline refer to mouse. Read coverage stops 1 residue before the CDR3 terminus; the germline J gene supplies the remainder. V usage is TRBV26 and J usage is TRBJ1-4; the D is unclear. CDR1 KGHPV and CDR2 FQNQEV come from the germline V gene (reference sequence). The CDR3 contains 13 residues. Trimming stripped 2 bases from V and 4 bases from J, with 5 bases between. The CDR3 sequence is CASSLVNNERLFF. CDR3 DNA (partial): TGTGCCAGCAGTCTGGTCAACAACGAAAGATTATTT.

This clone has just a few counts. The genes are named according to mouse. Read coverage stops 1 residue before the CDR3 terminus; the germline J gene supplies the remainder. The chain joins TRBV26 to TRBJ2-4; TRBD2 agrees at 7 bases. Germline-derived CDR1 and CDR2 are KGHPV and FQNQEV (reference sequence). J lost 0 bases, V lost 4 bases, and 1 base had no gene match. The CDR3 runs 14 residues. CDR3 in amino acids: CASSRLGSQNTLYF. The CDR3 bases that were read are TGTGCCAGCAGTCGACTGGGTAGTCAAAACACCTTGTAC.

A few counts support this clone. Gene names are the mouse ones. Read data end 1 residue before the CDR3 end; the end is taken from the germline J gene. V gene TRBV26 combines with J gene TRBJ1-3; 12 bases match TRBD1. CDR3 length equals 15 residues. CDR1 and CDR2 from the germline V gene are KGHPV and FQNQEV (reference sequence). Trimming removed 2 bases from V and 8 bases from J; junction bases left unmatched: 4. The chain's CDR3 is CASSLRDRGRDTLYF. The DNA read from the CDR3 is TGTGCCAGCAGTCTGAGGGACAGGGGGCGCGATACGCTCTAT.

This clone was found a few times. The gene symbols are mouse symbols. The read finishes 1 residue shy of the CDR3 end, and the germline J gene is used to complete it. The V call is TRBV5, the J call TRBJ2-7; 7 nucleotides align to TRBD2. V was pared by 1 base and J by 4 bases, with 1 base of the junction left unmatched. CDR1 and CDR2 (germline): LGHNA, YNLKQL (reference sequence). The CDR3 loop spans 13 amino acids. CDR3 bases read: TGTGCCAGCAGCCAAGGGACTGGATATGAACAGTAC. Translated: CASSQGTGYEQY. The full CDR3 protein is CASSQGTGYEQYF.

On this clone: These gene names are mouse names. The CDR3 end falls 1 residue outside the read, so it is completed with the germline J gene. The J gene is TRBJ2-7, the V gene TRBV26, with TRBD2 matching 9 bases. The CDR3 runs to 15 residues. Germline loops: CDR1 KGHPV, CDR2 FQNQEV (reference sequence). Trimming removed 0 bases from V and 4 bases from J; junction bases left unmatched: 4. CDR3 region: CASSLSGGASYEQYF. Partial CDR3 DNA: TGTGCCAGCAGTCTGTCTGGGGGGGCGTCATATGAACAGTAC.

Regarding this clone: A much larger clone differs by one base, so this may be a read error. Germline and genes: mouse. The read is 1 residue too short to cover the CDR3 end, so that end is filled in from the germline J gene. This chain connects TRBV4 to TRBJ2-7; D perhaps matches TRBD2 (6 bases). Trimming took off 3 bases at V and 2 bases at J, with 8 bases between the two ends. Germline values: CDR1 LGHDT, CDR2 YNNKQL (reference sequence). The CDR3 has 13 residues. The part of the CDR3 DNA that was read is TGTGCCAGCAGCTACCGGGGGGCCTATGAACAGTAC. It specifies CASSYRGAYEQY. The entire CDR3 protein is CASSYRGAYEQYF.

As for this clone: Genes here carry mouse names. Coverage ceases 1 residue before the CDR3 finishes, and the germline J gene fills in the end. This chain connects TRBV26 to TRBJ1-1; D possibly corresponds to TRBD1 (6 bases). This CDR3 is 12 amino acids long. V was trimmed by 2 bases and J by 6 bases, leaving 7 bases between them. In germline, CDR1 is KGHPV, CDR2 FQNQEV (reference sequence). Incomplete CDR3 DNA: TGTGCCAGCAGTCTGGGGGGGCCAGAAGTCTTC. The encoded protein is CASSLGGPEVF. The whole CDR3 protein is CASSLGGPEVFF.

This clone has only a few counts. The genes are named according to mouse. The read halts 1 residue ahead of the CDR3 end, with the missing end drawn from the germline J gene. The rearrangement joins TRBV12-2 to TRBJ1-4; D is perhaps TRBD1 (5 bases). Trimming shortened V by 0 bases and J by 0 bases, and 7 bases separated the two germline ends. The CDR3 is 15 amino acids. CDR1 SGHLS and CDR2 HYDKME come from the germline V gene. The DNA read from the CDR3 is TGTGCCAGCTCTCTCGGACAATTTTCCAACGAAAGATTATTT. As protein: CASSLGQFSNERLF. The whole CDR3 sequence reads CASSLGQFSNERLFF.

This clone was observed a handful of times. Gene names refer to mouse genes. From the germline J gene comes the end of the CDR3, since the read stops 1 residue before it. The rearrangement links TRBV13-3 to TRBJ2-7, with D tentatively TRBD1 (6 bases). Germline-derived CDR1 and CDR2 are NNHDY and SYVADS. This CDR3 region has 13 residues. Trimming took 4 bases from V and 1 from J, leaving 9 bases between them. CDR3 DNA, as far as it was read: TGTGCCAGCAGTCCCGGGACATCCTATGAACAGTAC. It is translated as CASSPGTSYEQY. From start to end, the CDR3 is CASSPGTSYEQYF.

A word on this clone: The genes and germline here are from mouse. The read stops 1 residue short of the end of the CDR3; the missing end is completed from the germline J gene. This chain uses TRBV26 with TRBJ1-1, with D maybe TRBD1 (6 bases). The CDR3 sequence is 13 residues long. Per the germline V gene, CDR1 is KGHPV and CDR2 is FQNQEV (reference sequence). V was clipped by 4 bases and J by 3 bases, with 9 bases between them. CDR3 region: CASSRGQYTEVFF. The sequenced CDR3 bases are TGTGCCAGCAGTCGCGGACAGTACACAGAAGTCTTC.

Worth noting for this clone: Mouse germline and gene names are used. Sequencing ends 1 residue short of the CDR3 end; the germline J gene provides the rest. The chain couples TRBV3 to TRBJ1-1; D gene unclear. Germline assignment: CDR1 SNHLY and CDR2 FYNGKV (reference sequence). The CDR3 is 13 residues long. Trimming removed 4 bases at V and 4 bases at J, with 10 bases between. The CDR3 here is CASSSREATEVFF. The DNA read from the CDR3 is TGTGCCAGCAGCTCTAGGGAGGCCACAGAAGTCTTC.

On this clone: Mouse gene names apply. Incomplete CDR3 DNA: TGTGCCAGCAGTGACAGGGGGCGGAGGAGTGAACAGTAC. Protein sequence: CASSDRGRRSEQY. The entire CDR3 is CASSDRGRRSEQYF. The chain carries TRBV13-3 and TRBJ2-7, with 8 nucleotides matching TRBD1. The read falls 1 residue short of the CDR3 end, and the missing part is taken from the germline J gene. Trimming at V came to 2 bases and at J to 6 bases, leaving 7 bases not matched to a gene. This CDR3 is 14 amino acids long. Germline CDR1 is NNHDY and CDR2 is SYVADS.

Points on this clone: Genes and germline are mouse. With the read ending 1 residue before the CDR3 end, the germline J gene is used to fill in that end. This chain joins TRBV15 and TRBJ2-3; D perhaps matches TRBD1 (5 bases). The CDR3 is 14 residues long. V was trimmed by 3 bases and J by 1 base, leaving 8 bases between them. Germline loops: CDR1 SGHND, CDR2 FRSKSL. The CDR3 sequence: CASSFTGGAETLYF. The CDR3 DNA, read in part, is TGTGCCAGCAGTTTCACAGGAGGTGCAGAAACGCTGTAT.

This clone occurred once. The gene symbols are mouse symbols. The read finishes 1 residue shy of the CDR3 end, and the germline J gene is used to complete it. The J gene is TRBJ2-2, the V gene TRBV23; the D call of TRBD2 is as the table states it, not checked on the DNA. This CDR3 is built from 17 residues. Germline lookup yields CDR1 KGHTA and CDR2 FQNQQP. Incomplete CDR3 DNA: TGCTCCAGCAGTCAATCGAGGGACTGGGTAAACACCGGGCAGCTCTAC. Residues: CSSSQSRDWVNTGQLY. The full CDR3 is CSSSQSRDWVNTGQLYF.

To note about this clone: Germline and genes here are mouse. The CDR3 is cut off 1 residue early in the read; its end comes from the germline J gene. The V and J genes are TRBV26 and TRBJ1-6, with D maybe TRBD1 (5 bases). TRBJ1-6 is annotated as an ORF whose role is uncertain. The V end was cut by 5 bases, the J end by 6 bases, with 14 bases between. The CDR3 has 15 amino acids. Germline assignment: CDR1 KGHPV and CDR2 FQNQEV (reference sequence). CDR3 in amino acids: CASSRTREGNSPLYF. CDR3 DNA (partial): TGTGCCAGCAGTAGGACCAGGGAGGGTAATTCGCCCCTCTAC.